Each of the 14 T cell receptor beta chains below was sequenced from the same sample in a study of OX40 agonist ivuxolimab in advanced cancers. TCRdb's copy holds only in-frame clones and misses some; the assay was immunoSEQ multiplex PCR. The table includes 150,000 to 190,000 clones, 85% to 95% detected once. The sequenced sample was CD4+ or CD8+ T cells sorted from blood, obtained in a trial of the OX40 agonist ivuxolimab. The receptor source for this set is an adult with an advanced solid tumor such as melanoma, head and neck, liver or kidney cancer.

The chain employs TRBV7-8 and TRBJ1-2; no definite D call. CDR3 length equals 12 residues. Per germline, CDR1 SGHVS and CDR2 FQNEAQ. The V gene lost 1 base and the J gene lost 5 bases, with 5 bases spanning the gap. The CDR3 sequence: CASSLGLYGYTF. CDR3 sequence (DNA): TGTGCCAGCAGCTTAGGGCTGTATGGCTACACCTTC.

The chain carries TRBV5-5 and TRBJ1-2; maybe TRBD1 (5 bases). V lost 4 bases to trimming and J lost 0 bases, with 13 bases between them. This CDR3 is built from 15 residues. Germline V CDR1 and CDR2: SGHKS, YYEKEE (reference sequence). CDR3 nucleotide sequence: TGTGCCAGCAGCGACGTCCGGGGACCTAACTATGGCTACACCTTC. It specifies CASSDVRGPNYGYTF. Full variable domain (missing parts from reference TRBV5-5 and TRBJ1-2): DAGVTQSPTHLIKTRGQQVTLRCSPISGHKSVSWYQQVLGQGPQFIFQYYEKEERGRGNFPDRFSARQFPNYSSELNVNALLLGDSALYLCASSDVRGPNYGYTFGSGTRLTVV.

This clone was counted once. The rearrangement uses TRBV7-3 and TRBJ1-1; no firm D call. From germline, CDR1 is SGHTA and CDR2 FQGTGA. V lost 3 bases and J 0 bases, leaving 8 bases between the germline ends. CDR3 length equals 14 residues. The CDR3 DNA sequence: TGTGCCAGCAGCTTGAGCGGTGTGAACACTGAAGCTTTCTTT. Translating it yields CASSLSGVNTEAFF.

This chain uses TRBV29-1 with TRBJ1-1; D unresolved. This CDR3 is built from 13 residues. CDR1 SQVTM and CDR2 ANQGSEA come from the germline V gene. Trimming took off 7 bases at V and 1 base at J, with 13 bases between the two ends. CDR3 region: CSAGRDQNTEAFF. CDR3 DNA sequence: TGCAGCGCTGGGCGGGATCAGAACACTGAAGCTTTCTTT.

V usage is TRBV10-3 and J usage is TRBJ2-7; 8 bases are shared with TRBD1. Trimming at V came to 3 bases and at J to 1 base, leaving 5 bases not matched to a gene. Germline lookup yields CDR1 ENHRY and CDR2 SYGVKD. The CDR3 is 15 amino acids. This CDR3 reads CAISEDRGASYEQYF. The CDR3 nucleotides read TGTGCCATCAGTGAAGACAGGGGAGCTTCCTACGAGCAGTACTTC.

V usage is TRBV19 and J usage is TRBJ1-2; D ambiguous. This CDR3 is 12 amino acids long. V dropped 4 bases and J dropped 8 bases, with 11 bases sitting between them. Per the germline V gene, CDR1 is LNHDA and CDR2 is SQIVND (reference sequence). In DNA form, the CDR3 reads TGTGCCAGTAGTAAGGAGGGCCGGGGCTACACCTTC. It specifies CASSKEGRGYTF. The whole variable domain, remainder taken from reference TRBV19 and TRBJ1-2, is DGGITQSPKYLFRKEGQNVTLSCEQNLNHDAMYWYRQDPGQGLRLIYYSQIVNDFQKGDIAEGYSVSREKKESFPLTVTSAQKNPTAFYLCASSKEGRGYTFGSGTRLTVV.

The chain carries TRBV2 and TRBJ2-5, with 9 bases aligning to TRBD1. This CDR3 comprises 14 residues. Unmatched junction bases numbered 7, after V lost 6 bases and J lost 5 bases. CDR1 and CDR2 (germline): SNHLY, FYNNEI. The CDR3 nucleotides read TGTGCCAGCAGACTGGGACAGGGCTCGGAGACCCAGTACTTC. Its protein is CASRLGQGSETQYF. Complete variable domain (other parts from reference TRBV2 and TRBJ2-5): EPEVTQTPSHQVTQMGQEVILRCVPISNHLYFYWYRQILGQKVEFLVSFYNNEISEKSEIFDDQFSVERPDGSNFTLKIRSTKLEDSAMYFCASRLGQGSETQYFGPGTRLLVL.

V usage is TRBV14 and J usage is TRBJ1-2, with D unclear. Trimming took off 0 bases at V and 11 bases at J, with 16 bases between the two ends. The CDR3 contains 14 residues. Germline assignment: CDR1 SGHDN and CDR2 FVKESK. CDR3 nucleotide sequence: TGTGCCAGCAGCCAAGATTACATATGGGCTGGGTACACCTTC. Its translation is CASSQDYIWAGYTF.

This clone occurred once. The rearrangement joins TRBV6-1 to TRBJ2-2; possibly TRBD1 or TRBD2 for D (5 bases each). Germline lookup yields CDR1 MNHNS and CDR2 SASEGT. The CDR3 is made up of 14 amino acids. V was shortened by 5 bases and J by 6 bases, with 13 bases between the two germline ends. The CDR3 here is CASSNYQGAGELFF. In DNA form, the CDR3 reads TGTGCCAGCAGTAACTATCAGGGAGCCGGGGAGCTGTTTTTT.

This chain joins TRBV6-6 and TRBJ2-7; D remains unclear. Germline CDR1 is MNHNY and CDR2 is SVGAGI (reference sequence). V lost 4 bases to trimming and J lost 3 bases, with 4 bases between them. The CDR3 extends over 11 amino acids. CDR3 in DNA: TGTGCCAGCAGTTGGTACTACGAGCAGTACTTC. Translation gives CASSWYYEQYF.

The chain carries TRBV5-1 and TRBJ2-7, with 7 positions matching TRBD1. The V and J ends lost 3 bases and 10 bases, in that order; junction bases with no gene match: 7. This CDR3 has 12 residues. Germline V gives CDR1 SGHRS, CDR2 YFSETQ. The chain's CDR3 is CASSSRQGNQYF. In nucleotides, the CDR3 is TGCGCCAGCAGCTCCAGACAGGGTAACCAGTACTTC.

The CDR3 loop is CASSQQDTYEQYF. The CDR3 nucleotides are TGCGCCAGCAGTCAACAGGATACCTACGAGCAGTACTTC. The chain is built from TRBV23-1 and TRBJ2-7, with no clear D. TRBV23-1 is filed as an ORF, its function uncertain. The CDR3 runs to 13 residues. V shed 2 bases and J shed 2 bases, with 7 bases lying between them.

The chain recombines TRBV27 with TRBJ2-5, with TRBD1 matching over 7 bases. The CDR3 has 13 residues. The germline CDR1 and CDR2 sequences are MNHEY and SMNVEV (reference sequence). After removal of 6 bases from V and 5 bases from J, the junction contained 6 bases not matched to a gene. The CDR3 coding sequence is TGTGCCAGCAGCAGACAGGGCGGGGAGACCCAGTACTTC. It specifies CASSRQGGETQYF.

V is TRBV18 and J is TRBJ1-1; no reliable D call. CDR3 length: 13 residues. V was clipped by 1 base and J by 6 bases, with 9 bases between them. In germline, CDR1 is KGHSH, CDR2 LQKENI. The CDR3 DNA follows: TGTGCCAGCTCACCACGGGGTGGGGCTGAAGCTTTCTTT. This encodes CASSPRGGAEAFF.